Below, 17 T cell receptor beta chains from the same sample are listed, as sequenced in a study of regulatory T cells in long-lasting Graves disease. Researchers made TCR beta libraries by using iRepertoire HTBI primers and running Arm-PCR on CDR3 regions. Each CDR3 protein gets one entry after TCRdb re-called the multiplex PCR reads with MiXCR. The sample includes a few hundred thousand distinct CDR3 sequences, approximately 15% seen only once; the top ten take 10%. Time point described: newly diagnosed GD, antithyroid drugs for less than 3 months. PBMC-derived RNA was used for the TCR library. A further study also used this sample, focusing on T cells in Graves' hyperthyroidism and ophthalmopathy.

The specimen comprised peripheral blood mononuclear cells (PBMCs), sampled at new diagnosis, from a patient treated with antithyroid drugs. The source is a man between 25 and 39 years old with Graves disease.

This clonotype occurred a few times. The genes are TRBV5-1 and TRBJ1-2; D not resolved. V lost 0 bases, J lost 0 bases, and 9 bases lay in between. Germline V gene sequence: CDR1 SGHRS, CDR2 YFSETQ. The CDR3 has 15 residues. The CDR3 bases are TGCGCCAGCAGCTTGGCGGTCAGACCTAACTATGGCTACACCTTC. It is translated as CASSLAVRPNYGYTF.

This clonotype was seen more than once but under ten times. The gene calls are TRBV7-3 and TRBJ2-7, with D possibly called TRBD1 or TRBD2 (7 bases each). The CDR3 sequence is 15 residues long. The germline V gene encodes CDR1 SGHTA and CDR2 FQGTGA. V gave up 4 bases and J gave up 4 bases, with 17 bases separating them. CDR3: CASSSQGGASYEQYF. The CDR3 DNA reads as TGTGCCAGCAGCTCTCAGGGGGGGGCGTCGTACGAGCAGTACTTC.

In regard to this clonotype: A much bigger clone sits one base away, suggesting this may be a read error. V and J are TRBV6-1 and TRBJ2-7; D remains unclear. This CDR3 comprises 13 residues. CDR1 and CDR2 (germline): MNHNS, SASEGT. V dropped 7 bases and J dropped 4 bases, with 14 bases sitting between them. This CDR3 is CASTLQVLYEQYF. CDR3 coding DNA: TGTGCCAGCACATTGCAGGTGCTGTACGAGCAGTACTTC.

This clonotype was counted ten times or more. This sequence joins TRBV20-1 and TRBJ2-1; no reliable D call. V was trimmed by 5 bases and J by 4 bases, leaving 9 bases between them. The CDR3 extends over 12 amino acids. Per germline, CDR1 DFQATT and CDR2 SNEGSKA (reference sequence). The CDR3 bases are TGCAGTGCTGAAGAGGAGTACAATGAGCAGTTCTTC. It encodes CSAEEEYNEQFF.

In its sample, this clonotype was seen many times. This chain links TRBV27 with TRBJ2-4; 7 bases fit TRBD1. CDR1 is MNHEY, CDR2 SMNVEV, per germline (reference sequence). V was pared by 3 bases and J by 4 bases, with 3 bases of the junction left unmatched. There are 14 residues in the CDR3. The DNA of the CDR3 is TGTGCCAGCAGTTTCGGGACAGAGAAAAACATTCAGTACTTC. The encoded protein is CASSFGTEKNIQYF.

This clonotype was observed many times. This chain links TRBV2 with TRBJ2-3; a possible D gene is TRBD2 (6 bases). The germline V and J ends were trimmed by 2 bases and 2 bases, with 14 bases remaining between them. There are 16 residues in the CDR3. Germline values: CDR1 SNHLY, CDR2 FYNNEI. The CDR3 spells CASSEWRDELTDTQYF. The CDR3 DNA reads TGTGCCAGCAGTGAATGGCGGGACGAGCTCACAGATACGCAGTATTTT.

The sample holds many counts of this clonotype. The chain is built from TRBV20-1 and TRBJ2-2, with D hard to call. Trimming stripped 1 base from V and 7 bases from J, with 10 bases between. Germline V lookup: CDR1 DFQATT, CDR2 SNEGSKA (reference sequence). This CDR3 is 13 amino acids long. As DNA, the CDR3 is TGCAGTGCTAGAGGGGCGTCAGTCGGGGAGCTGTTTTTT. It translates to CSARGASVGELFF.

The chain links TRBV29-1 to TRBJ2-5; D unclear. CDR1 and CDR2 from the germline V gene are SQVTM and ANQGSEA. The CDR3 sequence is 15 residues long. Trimming shortened V by 7 bases and J by 5 bases, and 23 bases separated the two germline ends. CDR3 in amino acids: CSAVGSRSTGETQYF. The CDR3 DNA follows: TGCAGCGCCGTGGGTAGTAGGTCTACCGGGGAGACCCAGTACTTC.

With regard to this clonotype: An end of the junction does not agree with germline; a read error may underlie this. This rearrangement joins TRBV6-9 to TRBJ2-5, with 10 nucleotides matching TRBD2. The CDR3 has 19 amino acids. Per the germline V gene, CDR1 is MNHGY and CDR2 is SVAAGI. In DNA, the CDR3 is TGCGCCAGCAGCTCTGTCCGGACTAGCGGCAGCAGCCCCCAAGAGACCCAGTACTTC. Translating it yields CASSSVRTSGSSPQETQYF.

This clonotype has ten or more counts. The V gene is TRBV20-1, the J gene TRBJ1-1; 8 bases are shared with TRBD1. This CDR3 contains 16 residues. Trimming removed 0 bases from V and 2 bases from J; junction bases left unmatched: 8. The germline CDR1 and CDR2 sequences are DFQATT and SNEGSKA (reference sequence). This CDR3 reads CSARDPGGQVNTEAFF. Written as DNA, the CDR3 is TGCAGTGCTAGAGATCCAGGGGGACAGGTCAACACTGAAGCTTTCTTT.

A word on this clonotype: Since a far larger clone is one base different, this is likely a read error. V usage is TRBV12-3 or TRBV12-4 and J usage is TRBJ2-1; tentative D call: TRBD1 (5 bases). Deletions cut 6 bases from V and 7 bases from J, with 19 bases between. The CDR3 loop spans 15 amino acids. CDR3 DNA: TGTGCCAGCAGGACCTCCGGGCCCAAGGGGAATGAGCAGTTCTTC. Its protein product is CASRTSGPKGNEQFF.

This clonotype was observed many times. The CDR3: CASSWELQQFF. CDR3 nucleotides: TGCGCCAGCAGCTGGGAATTGCAGCAGTTCTTC. The V call is TRBV5-1, the J call TRBJ2-1, with D hard to call. The CDR3 runs to 11 residues. Trimming cost V 3 bases and J 11 bases, with 9 bases left between them. Germline CDR1 is SGHRS and CDR2 is YFSETQ.

To note about this clonotype: A much bigger clone sits one base away, suggesting this may be a read error. The chain is built from TRBV5-8 and TRBJ1-1; unclear D gene. Germline-derived CDR1 and CDR2 are SGHTS and YDEGEE. This CDR3 is built from 13 residues. The CDR3 sequence is CASSLGPETGAFF. CDR3 DNA: TGTGCCAGCAGCTTGGGACCCGAGACTGGAGCTTTCTTT.

This clonotype was counted many times. The V gene is TRBV20-1, the J gene TRBJ2-5; D uncertain. The CDR3 totals 14 residues. Germline CDR1 DFQATT, CDR2 SNEGSKA (reference sequence). Trimming left V 1 base short and J 5 bases short, with 14 bases between. The CDR3 DNA sequence: TGCAGTGCTAGAGTCAGGCCCTCGGCGGAGACCCAGTACTTC. It codes for CSARVRPSAETQYF.

There are many counts of this clonotype. The J gene is TRBJ2-7, the V gene TRBV10-1; perhaps TRBD1 as D (5 bases). The CDR3 has 16 amino acids. Germline CDR1 and CDR2: WNHNN and SYGVQD (reference sequence). Trimming stripped 3 bases from V and 5 bases from J, with 20 bases between. CDR3 sequence reads: CASSDDQGVVNHEQYF. The DNA of the CDR3 is TGCGCCAGCAGTGACGATCAAGGGGTCGTGAACCACGAGCAGTACTTC.

The gene calls are TRBV12-3 or TRBV12-4 and TRBJ2-1; 8 bases are a match to TRBD1. V shed 5 bases, J shed 10 bases, and the junction held 7 bases outside the gene matches. The length of the CDR3 is 13 residues. CDR3 nucleotides: TGTGCCAGCAGTCCGGACAGGGCTCGGGAGCAGTTCTTC. Translating gives CASSPDRAREQFF.

This clonotype was observed at least ten times. The genes are TRBV29-1 and TRBJ2-5; unclear D gene. This CDR3 region has 10 residues. V was clipped by 7 bases and J by 2 bases, with 5 bases between them. Per the germline V gene, CDR1 is SQVTM and CDR2 is ANQGSEA. For the CDR3, the DNA is TGCAGCGGGGAACAAGAGACCCAGTACTTC. Its protein product is CSGEQETQYF.